A selection of T cell receptor beta chains follows, all from one sample in a study of shared clonotypes between healthy human individuals. Profiled with immunoSEQ multiplex PCR; TCRdb holds only in-frame clones, not every one. The sample has around 1.4 million clones, around 98.5% seen once; the top ten hold under 0.45%. The specimen was naive CD4+ T cells sorted from blood. The receptors derive from a man aged 30-40 years in good health. Both conserved end residues are part of each CDR3. D genes are given only for firm matches. Clone size, where shown, is once, few, many, or a class for clones that have expanded.

V	D	size	J	DNA	CDR3
TRBV5-1	NA	NA	TRBJ2-1	TGCGCCAGCAGCTTGAACAGGGAATACAATGAGCAGTTCTTC	CASSLNREYNEQFF
TRBV7-9	NA	once	TRBJ2-5	TGTGCCAGCAGCCAATTTCCCGGACAGTCTTTCAAAGAGACCCAGTACTTC	CASSQFPGQSFKETQYF
TRBV18	NA	NA	TRBJ2-5	TGTGCCAGCTCACCAGGCAGGGAAGAGACCCAGTACTTC	CASSPGREETQYF
TRBV5-6	NA	NA	TRBJ2-3	TGTGCCAGCAGCTTCGGCACAGATACGCAGTATTTT	CASSFGTDTQYF
TRBV19	TRBD1	NA	TRBJ2-7	TGTGCCAGCATCGGGACAGGGGGTCCCCACGAGCAGTACTTC	CASIGTGGPHEQYF
TRBV9	NA	NA	TRBJ2-7	TGTGCCAGCAGCCCCCATGACCCTAGGGACGAGCAGTACTTC	CASSPHDPRDEQYF
TRBV30	TRBD2	once	TRBJ2-3	TGTGCCTGGAGTGGAGCGGGAGTAGATACGCAGTATTTT	CAWSGAGVDTQYF
TRBV28	NA	NA	TRBJ2-7	TGTGCCAGCAGTCGCCCCTTGGGGGGTGGTATAGGCGAGCAGTACTTC	CASSRPLGGGIGEQYF
TRBV7-2	NA	NA	TRBJ2-5	TGTGCCAGCAGCTCCCAGGGACACCCCGCAGGGACCCAGTACTTC	CASSSQGHPAGTQYF
TRBV2	TRBD2	NA	TRBJ2-5	TGTGCCAGCAGGCGGACAGCGGGAGGGCCCAATCAAGAGACCCAGTACTTC	CASRRTAGGPNQETQYF
TRBV11-2	NA	NA	TRBJ1-4	TGTGCCAGCAGCCGAGGCCGACAGGCAACTAATGAAAAACTGTTTTTT	CASSRGRQATNEKLFF